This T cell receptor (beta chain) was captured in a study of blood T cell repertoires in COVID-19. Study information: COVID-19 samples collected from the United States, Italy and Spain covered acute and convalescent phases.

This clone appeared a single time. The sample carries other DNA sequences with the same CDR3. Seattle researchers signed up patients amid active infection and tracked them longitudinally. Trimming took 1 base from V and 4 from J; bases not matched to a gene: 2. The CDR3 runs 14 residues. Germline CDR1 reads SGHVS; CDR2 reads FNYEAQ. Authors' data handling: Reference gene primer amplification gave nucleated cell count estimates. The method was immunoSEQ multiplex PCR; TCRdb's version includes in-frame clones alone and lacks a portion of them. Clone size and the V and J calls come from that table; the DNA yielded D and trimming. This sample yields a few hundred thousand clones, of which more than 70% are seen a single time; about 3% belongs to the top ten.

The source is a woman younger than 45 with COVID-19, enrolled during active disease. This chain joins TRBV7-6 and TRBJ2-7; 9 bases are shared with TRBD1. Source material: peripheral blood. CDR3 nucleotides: TGTGCCAGCAGCTTAGGGACAGGGGCTTACGAGCAGTACTTC. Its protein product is CASSLGTGAYEQYF.